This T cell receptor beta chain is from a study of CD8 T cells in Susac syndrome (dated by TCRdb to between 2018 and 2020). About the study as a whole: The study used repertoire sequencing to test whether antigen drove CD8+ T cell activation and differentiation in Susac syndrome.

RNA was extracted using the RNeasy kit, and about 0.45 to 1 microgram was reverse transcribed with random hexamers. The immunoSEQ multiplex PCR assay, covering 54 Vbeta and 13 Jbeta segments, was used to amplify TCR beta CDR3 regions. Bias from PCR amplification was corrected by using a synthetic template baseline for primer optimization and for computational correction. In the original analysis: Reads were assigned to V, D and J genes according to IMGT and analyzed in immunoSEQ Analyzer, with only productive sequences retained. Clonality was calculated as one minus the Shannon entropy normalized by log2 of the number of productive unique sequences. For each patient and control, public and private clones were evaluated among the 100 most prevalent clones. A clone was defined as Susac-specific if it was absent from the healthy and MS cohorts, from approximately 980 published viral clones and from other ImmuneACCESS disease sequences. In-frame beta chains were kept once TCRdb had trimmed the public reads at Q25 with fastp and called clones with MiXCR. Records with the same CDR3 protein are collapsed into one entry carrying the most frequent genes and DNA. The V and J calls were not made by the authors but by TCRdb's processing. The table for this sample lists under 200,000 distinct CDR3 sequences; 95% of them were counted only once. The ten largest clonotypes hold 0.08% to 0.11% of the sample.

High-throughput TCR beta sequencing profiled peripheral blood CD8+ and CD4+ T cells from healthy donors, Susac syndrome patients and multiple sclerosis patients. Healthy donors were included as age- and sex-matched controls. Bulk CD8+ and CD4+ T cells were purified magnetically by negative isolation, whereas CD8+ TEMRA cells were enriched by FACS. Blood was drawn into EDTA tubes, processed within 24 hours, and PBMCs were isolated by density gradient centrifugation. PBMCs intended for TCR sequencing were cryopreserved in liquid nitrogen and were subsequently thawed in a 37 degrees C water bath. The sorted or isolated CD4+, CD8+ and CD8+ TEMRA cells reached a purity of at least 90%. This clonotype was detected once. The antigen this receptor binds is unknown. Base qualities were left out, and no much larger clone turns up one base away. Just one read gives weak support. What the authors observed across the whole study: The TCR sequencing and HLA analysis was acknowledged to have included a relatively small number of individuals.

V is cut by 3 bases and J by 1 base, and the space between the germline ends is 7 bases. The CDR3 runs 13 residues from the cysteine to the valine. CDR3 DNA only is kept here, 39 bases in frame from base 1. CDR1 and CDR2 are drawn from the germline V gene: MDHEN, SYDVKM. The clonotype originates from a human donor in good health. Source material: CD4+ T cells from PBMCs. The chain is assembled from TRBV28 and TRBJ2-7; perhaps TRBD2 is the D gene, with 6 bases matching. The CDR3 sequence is CASSFGGSYEQYV. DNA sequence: TGTGCCAGCAGTTTCGGGGGTTCCTACGAGCAGTACGTC.